The rows below give T cell receptor beta chains drawn from one sample of a study of T cell responses to AZD1222 COVID-19 vaccine. TCRdb's table, derived via immunoSEQ multiplex PCR, lists solely in-frame clones and lacks some. This repertoire shows about 84,000 clones, approximately 92% found once; its top ten account for 31%. Source: peripheral blood, taken on day 0 of AZD1222 vaccination. The source of these receptors is an adult in good health. CDR3s include the opening cysteine and the closing phenylalanine or tryptophan. The order of the fields is clone size, CDR3 length, J gene, D gene, V gene, CDR3 DNA, CDR3 protein. A D gene is named only where the DNA matches it firmly. Clone size is shown for a subset of rows, as once, few, many or a class of expanded clone.

clone size: -; CDR3 length: 14; J gene: TRBJ2-7; D gene: -; V gene: TRBV19; CDR3 DNA: TGTGCCAGTGCTTACAGGGTTCAGGGCTACGAGCAGTACTTC; CDR3 protein: CASAYRVQGYEQYF
clone size: -; CDR3 length: 18; J gene: TRBJ2-1; D gene: TRBD2; V gene: TRBV7-2; CDR3 DNA: TGTGCCAGCAGCCACGGACTAGCGGGAGGGTGGAGCCACAATGAGCAGTTCTTC; CDR3 protein: CASSHGLAGGWSHNEQFF
clone size: -; CDR3 length: 14; J gene: TRBJ2-5; D gene: TRBD2; V gene: TRBV2; CDR3 DNA: TGTGCCAGCAGCGAGCTAGCGGTCAAAGAGACCCAGTACTTC; CDR3 protein: CASSELAVKETQYF
clone size: -; CDR3 length: 14; J gene: TRBJ1-1; D gene: -; V gene: TRBV6-2/TRBV6-3; CDR3 DNA: TGTGCCAGCAGTTTCGGGGACATATTGACTGAAGCTTTCTTT; CDR3 protein: CASSFGDILTEAFF
clone size: -; CDR3 length: 18; J gene: TRBJ1-6; D gene: TRBD1; V gene: TRBV5-8; CDR3 DNA: TGTGCCAGCAGCTTTAACCGGGACAGAAGGTCCTATAATTCACCCCTCCACTTT; CDR3 protein: CASSFNRDRRSYNSPLHF
clone size: -; CDR3 length: 14; J gene: TRBJ2-7; D gene: -; V gene: TRBV4-1; CDR3 DNA: TGCGCCAGCAGCCCCGTATGGGGGTCTCGCGAGCAGTACTTC; CDR3 protein: CASSPVWGSREQYF
clone size: -; CDR3 length: 13; J gene: TRBJ2-1; D gene: -; V gene: TRBV2; CDR3 DNA: TGTGCCAGCGGGCAGGCCTCCGGGAATGAGCAGTTCTTC; CDR3 protein: CASGQASGNEQFF
clone size: -; CDR3 length: 14; J gene: TRBJ1-1; D gene: -; V gene: TRBV9; CDR3 DNA: TGTGCCAGCAGCGTGGGGGGGCGCGCCACTGAAGCTTTCTTT; CDR3 protein: CASSVGGRATEAFF
clone size: -; CDR3 length: 15; J gene: TRBJ2-3; D gene: -; V gene: TRBV25-1; CDR3 DNA: TGTGCCAGCAGTGACTTTGCGTCGGGGGGCCATACGCAGTATTTT; CDR3 protein: CASSDFASGGHTQYF
clone size: few; CDR3 length: 13; J gene: TRBJ1-5; D gene: TRBD1; V gene: TRBV12-5; CDR3 DNA: TGTGCTACAGGACAGGGATCTATATGGGCCAAGCATTTT; CDR3 protein: CATGQGSIWAKHF
clone size: few; CDR3 length: 18; J gene: TRBJ2-1; D gene: -; V gene: TRBV28; CDR3 DNA: TGTGCCAGCAGTTCAGGGTCCCTAGGGGAGGTCCGGTACAATGAGCAGTTCTTC; CDR3 protein: CASSSGSLGEVRYNEQFF
clone size: -; CDR3 length: 15; J gene: TRBJ2-1; D gene: TRBD2; V gene: TRBV3-1/TRBV3-2; CDR3 DNA: TGTGCCAGCAGCCCCCCAGCGGGAGCTCCAAATGAGCAGTTCTTC; CDR3 protein: CASSPPAGAPNEQFF
clone size: -; CDR3 length: 15; J gene: TRBJ2-1; D gene: -; V gene: TRBV5-1; CDR3 DNA: TGCGCCAGCGGGCTCGTTGGGAGGCGGGCGAATGAGCAGTTCTTC; CDR3 protein: CASGLVGRRANEQFF
clone size: -; CDR3 length: 11; J gene: TRBJ1-2; D gene: -; V gene: TRBV6-1; CDR3 DNA: TGTGCCAGCAGTGACAGGGTTGGCTACACCTTC; CDR3 protein: CASSDRVGYTF
clone size: -; CDR3 length: 14; J gene: TRBJ2-2; D gene: -; V gene: TRBV9; CDR3 DNA: TGTGCCAGCAGCCCCCAGACGGGCACCGGGGAGCTGTTTTTT; CDR3 protein: CASSPQTGTGELFF
clone size: -; CDR3 length: 17; J gene: TRBJ2-4; D gene: -; V gene: TRBV27; CDR3 DNA: TGTGCCAGCAGTTTAATAGGGGGCGCGGGATCCAAAAACATTCAGTACTTC; CDR3 protein: CASSLIGGAGSKNIQYF
clone size: -; CDR3 length: 13; J gene: TRBJ1-1; D gene: -; V gene: TRBV30; CDR3 DNA: TGTGCCTGGAGTCCCCCTTGGGAGGGTGCAGCTTTCTTT; CDR3 protein: CAWSPPWEGAAFF
clone size: -; CDR3 length: 14; J gene: TRBJ1-4; D gene: TRBD1; V gene: TRBV28; CDR3 DNA: TGTGCCAGCAGTTGGGACAGGAACATGGAAAAACTGTTTTTT; CDR3 protein: CASSWDRNMEKLFF
clone size: -; CDR3 length: 12; J gene: TRBJ2-7; D gene: -; V gene: TRBV29-1; CDR3 DNA: TGCAGCGCTCGGCAGGCTGGCTACGAGCAGTACTTC; CDR3 protein: CSARQAGYEQYF
clone size: -; CDR3 length: 9; J gene: TRBJ1-2; D gene: -; V gene: TRBV19; CDR3 DNA: TGTGCCGCGGGGGTTGGCTACACCTTC; CDR3 protein: CAAGVGYTF
clone size: -; CDR3 length: 15; J gene: TRBJ2-5; D gene: -; V gene: TRBV4-2; CDR3 DNA: TGTGCCAGCAGCCAAGTCTGGACGGGACCAGAGACCCAGTACTTC; CDR3 protein: CASSQVWTGPETQYF
clone size: -; CDR3 length: 14; J gene: TRBJ2-7; D gene: TRBD2; V gene: TRBV6-6; CDR3 DNA: TGTGCCAGCAGTTTCACCGGGACTAGCGGCGAGCAGTACTTC; CDR3 protein: CASSFTGTSGEQYF
clone size: -; CDR3 length: 16; J gene: TRBJ2-1; D gene: -; V gene: TRBV9; CDR3 DNA: TGTGCCAGCAGCGTTAGCGGCTTGGGGTCCTACAATGAGCAGTTCTTC; CDR3 protein: CASSVSGLGSYNEQFF
clone size: -; CDR3 length: 15; J gene: TRBJ2-1; D gene: -; V gene: TRBV5-1; CDR3 DNA: TGCGCCAGCAGCCAATGGGACCCCCAGGGCAATGAGCAGTTCTTC; CDR3 protein: CASSQWDPQGNEQFF
clone size: -; CDR3 length: 16; J gene: TRBJ2-7; D gene: -; V gene: TRBV5-1; CDR3 DNA: TGCGCCAGCAGCCTGGAGACCGGGGGTATATCCTACGAGCAGTACTTC; CDR3 protein: CASSLETGGISYEQYF
clone size: -; CDR3 length: 16; J gene: TRBJ1-4; D gene: TRBD1; V gene: TRBV7-2; CDR3 DNA: TGTGCCAGCAGCTTAGGGACAGGGGTTTTATGGGAAAAACTGTTTTTT; CDR3 protein: CASSLGTGVLWEKLFF
clone size: -; CDR3 length: 16; J gene: TRBJ2-1; D gene: TRBD2; V gene: TRBV5-5; CDR3 DNA: TGTGCCAGCAGCTGGGCCGGGACTAGCGGATTCAATGAGCAGTTCTTC; CDR3 protein: CASSWAGTSGFNEQFF
clone size: -; CDR3 length: 13; J gene: TRBJ1-5; D gene: -; V gene: TRBV9; CDR3 DNA: TGTGCCAGCAGCGCGGAGAATAATCAGCCCCAGCATTTT; CDR3 protein: CASSAENNQPQHF
clone size: -; CDR3 length: 15; J gene: TRBJ2-1; D gene: -; V gene: TRBV5-1; CDR3 DNA: TGCGCCAGCAGCTTGGCCATAGGGGGGATCAATGAGCAGTTCTTC; CDR3 protein: CASSLAIGGINEQFF
clone size: -; CDR3 length: 12; J gene: TRBJ2-1; D gene: TRBD2; V gene: TRBV6-6; CDR3 DNA: TGTGCCAGCAGTAGCGGGGTAGGTGAGCAGTTCTTC; CDR3 protein: CASSSGVGEQFF
clone size: -; CDR3 length: 15; J gene: TRBJ2-2; D gene: TRBD2; V gene: TRBV28; CDR3 DNA: TGTGCCAGCAGTCCCGGGGTCGGGGGGTGGCGGGAGCTGTTTTTT; CDR3 protein: CASSPGVGGWRELFF
clone size: -; CDR3 length: 12; J gene: TRBJ2-5; D gene: -; V gene: TRBV5-4; CDR3 DNA: TGTGCCAGCAGCCCCCCTCAAGAGACCCAGTACTTC; CDR3 protein: CASSPPQETQYF
clone size: once; CDR3 length: 15; J gene: TRBJ2-7; D gene: TRBD1; V gene: TRBV4-3; CDR3 DNA: TGCGCCAGCAGCCAAGGGACAGGTTCTTCTGACGAGCAGTACTTC; CDR3 protein: CASSQGTGSSDEQYF
clone size: once; CDR3 length: 11; J gene: TRBJ1-4; D gene: -; V gene: TRBV29-1; CDR3 DNA: TGCAGCGCCCGGGACACTGAAAAACTGTTTTTT; CDR3 protein: CSARDTEKLFF
clone size: -; CDR3 length: 16; J gene: TRBJ1-2; D gene: -; V gene: TRBV7-9; CDR3 DNA: TGTGCCAGCAGCTCAACAACAGGGACCACTAACTATGGCTACACCTTC; CDR3 protein: CASSSTTGTTNYGYTF
clone size: few; CDR3 length: 14; J gene: TRBJ1-2; D gene: TRBD1; V gene: TRBV28; CDR3 DNA: TGTGCCAGCAGTCCGGACAGGTCCTTGCTTGGCTACACCTTC; CDR3 protein: CASSPDRSLLGYTF
clone size: -; CDR3 length: 15; J gene: TRBJ1-5; D gene: -; V gene: TRBV3-1/TRBV3-2; CDR3 DNA: TGTGCCAGCAGCGACCGGGACAATAGCAATCAGCCCCAGCATTTT; CDR3 protein: CASSDRDNSNQPQHF
clone size: few; CDR3 length: 13; J gene: TRBJ1-1; D gene: -; V gene: TRBV6-5; CDR3 DNA: TGTGCCAGCATACGGACAGCGAACACTGAAGCTTTCTTT; CDR3 protein: CASIRTANTEAFF
clone size: -; CDR3 length: 15; J gene: TRBJ2-7; D gene: TRBD2; V gene: TRBV7-9; CDR3 DNA: TGTGCCAGCAGCCGGACTAGCGGGAGCAGGTACGAGCAGTACTTC; CDR3 protein: CASSRTSGSRYEQYF